The rows below give T cell receptor beta chains drawn from one sample of a study of technical replicates of blood from a few donors. The method was immunoSEQ multiplex PCR; TCRdb's version includes in-frame clones alone and lacks a portion of them. The sample carries about 93,000 clones, about 95% recorded once. Sequencing was performed on T cells isolated from PBMCs. The receptor set was obtained from a human donor in good health. The CDR3 runs from the conserved cysteine through the conserved F or W. The order of the fields is D gene, V gene, J gene, clone size, CDR3 DNA, CDR3 protein. The D gene is left open where the match is weak. Not all rows give a size; the values are once, few, many and, for expanded clones, a class.

>TRBD1|TRBV7-9|TRBJ1-3|NA
TGTGCCAGCAGCCAGGGGACAGCCGTAGCCTCTGGAAACACCATATATTTT
CASSQGTAVASGNTIYF
>TRBD1|TRBV28|TRBJ2-7|NA
TGTGTCTCCGGGACAGGGAGCTACGAGCAGTACTTC
CVSGTGSYEQYF
>NA|TRBV28|TRBJ1-3|NA
TGTGCCAGCAGTTTACCGGGGGCTGGAAACACCATATATTTT
CASSLPGAGNTIYF
>NA|TRBV7-3|TRBJ2-7|once
TGTGCCAGCAGCTTAACGGCAGGGTCATACGAGCAGTACTTC
CASSLTAGSYEQYF
>NA|TRBV27|TRBJ2-7|once
TGTGCCAGCAGTTTAACAGGGTCCCCCTACGAGCAGTACTTC
CASSLTGSPYEQYF
>NA|TRBV18|TRBJ2-2|NA
TGTGCCAGCTCACCGGCGGCTAGCGTCTCCGGGGAGCTGTTTTTT
CASSPAASVSGELFF
>NA|TRBV5-1|TRBJ2-3|NA
TGCGCCAGCGGGGCCCTGGAAATACCTAGCACAGATACGCAGTATTTT
CASGALEIPSTDTQYF
>NA|TRBV15|TRBJ1-2|NA
TGTGCCACCAGCAGAGTTCAGGGAAAAAACTATGGCTACACCTTC
CATSRVQGKNYGYTF
>NA|TRBV7-2|TRBJ2-2|NA
TGTGCCAGCAGCACGAGACAGGCGAACACCGGGGAGCTGTTTTTT
CASSTRQANTGELFF
>NA|TRBV28|TRBJ1-5|NA
TGTGCCAGCAGTTTCAACAGGGAACTGTATAGCAATCAGCCCCAGCATTTT
CASSFNRELYSNQPQHF
>TRBD1|TRBV10-1|TRBJ1-1|NA
TGCGCCAGCAGTGAGTCGACAGGGTACACTGAAGCTTTCTTT
CASSESTGYTEAFF